Shown below are 8 T cell receptor beta chains from a single sample sequenced in a study of human T cells and chemical hapten exposure. Noted time point: patch test 1, 2 weeks after DPC sensitization. Treatment noted: therapeutic diphenylcyclopropenone sensitization with weekly scalp DPC. TCRdb independently ran MiXCR on the RACE reads; one entry per CDR3 protein. The sample holds fewer than 400,000 distinct CDR3 sequences, under 9% seen once. The sample here was whole blood, taken in connection with sensitization to the hapten diphenylcyclopropenone (DPC). The receptors shown here come from a woman under 30 with alopecia areata. Some clones in this sample may be carry-over from other donors' samples.

This clonotype was seen a few times. The chain has TRBV6-2 or TRBV6-3 and TRBJ2-5, with 7 bases fitting TRBD1. The CDR3 runs 14 residues. Germline-derived CDR1 and CDR2 are MNHEY and SVGEGT. V gave up 5 bases and J gave up 1 base; unmatched junction bases: 4. As DNA, the CDR3 is TGTGCCAGCAGTAATTGGGACAGCCAAGAGACCCAGTACTTC. This codes for CASSNWDSQETQYF.

In this sample, this clonotype turned up a few times. The chain links TRBV6-4 to TRBJ2-3; 10 bases are shared with TRBD2. V dropped 6 bases and J dropped 0; count of bases not matched to a gene: 3. The CDR3 runs to 15 residues. Per germline, CDR1 MRHNA and CDR2 SNTAGT. The CDR3 loop reads CASRQLAGSTDTQYF. Written as DNA, the CDR3 is TGTGCCAGCAGACAACTAGCGGGAAGCACAGATACGCAGTATTTT.

This clonotype came up a few times. The J gene is TRBJ1-2, the V gene TRBV10-3; 8 nucleotides align to TRBD1. CDR1 ENHRY and CDR2 SYGVKD come from the germline V gene. The V segment lost 4 bases and the J segment 5 bases; nucleotides outside the gene matches: 3. CDR3 length: 13 residues. As DNA, the CDR3 is TGTGCCATCAGTGGGACAGGGACTTATGGCTACACCTTC. This encodes CAISGTGTYGYTF.

A note on this clonotype: Given a much more abundant clone one base away, this may be a read error. V is TRBV3-1 and J is TRBJ2-2; D gene unclear. Germline V CDR1 and CDR2: LGHDT, YNNKEL (reference sequence). This CDR3 contains 11 residues. The CDR3 loop is CASQNTGQLFF. For the CDR3, the DNA is TGTGCCAGCCAGAACACCGGGCAGCTGTTTTTT.

The table lists this clonotype with many counts. V and J are TRBV5-1 and TRBJ2-2; 10 bases are shared with TRBD1. Losses at the gene ends were 4 bases for V and 0 bases for J; bases not matched to a gene: 9. The V gene's germline CDR1 is SGHRS and CDR2 YFSETQ. The CDR3 is 18 amino acids. CDR3 residues: CASSAAGTGVANTGELFF. DNA of the CDR3: TGCGCCAGCAGCGCGGCCGGGACAGGGGTCGCGAACACCGGGGAGCTGTTTTTT.

In this sample, this clonotype turned up a few times. The J gene is TRBJ2-3, the V gene TRBV27; 7 positions agree with TRBD2. J was trimmed by 3 bases and V by 3 bases; bases with no gene match: 24. The CDR3 is 21 amino acids. Germline CDR1 is MNHEY and CDR2 is SMNVEV (reference sequence). This CDR3 is CASSFYVRPGGRIEGTDTQYF. DNA for the CDR3: TGTGCCAGCAGTTTCTACGTTCGCCCGGGGGGTAGAATTGAGGGGACAGATACGCAGTATTTT.

The rearrangement uses TRBV6-2 or TRBV6-3 and TRBJ1-1; D is undetermined. The V gene lost 0 bases and the J gene lost 2 bases, with 13 bases spanning the gap. CDR1 is MNHEY and CDR2 is SVGEGT in the germline V gene. This CDR3 contains 16 residues. CDR3 DNA sequence: TGTGCCAGCAGTTACTCGACTCTCCGGGTCAACACTGAAGCTTTCTTT. Amino acid sequence: CASSYSTLRVNTEAFF.

V is TRBV6-5 and J is TRBJ2-5; tentatively, D is TRBD2 (5 bases). The germline gives CDR1 MNHEY, CDR2 SVGAGI. Trimming cost V 6 bases and J 1 base, with 15 bases left between them. The CDR3 spans 15 residues. The CDR3 loop is CASSSRVSGQETQYF. The CDR3 DNA is TGTGCCAGCAGCTCGCGTGTGAGCGGCCAAGAGACCCAGTACTTC.